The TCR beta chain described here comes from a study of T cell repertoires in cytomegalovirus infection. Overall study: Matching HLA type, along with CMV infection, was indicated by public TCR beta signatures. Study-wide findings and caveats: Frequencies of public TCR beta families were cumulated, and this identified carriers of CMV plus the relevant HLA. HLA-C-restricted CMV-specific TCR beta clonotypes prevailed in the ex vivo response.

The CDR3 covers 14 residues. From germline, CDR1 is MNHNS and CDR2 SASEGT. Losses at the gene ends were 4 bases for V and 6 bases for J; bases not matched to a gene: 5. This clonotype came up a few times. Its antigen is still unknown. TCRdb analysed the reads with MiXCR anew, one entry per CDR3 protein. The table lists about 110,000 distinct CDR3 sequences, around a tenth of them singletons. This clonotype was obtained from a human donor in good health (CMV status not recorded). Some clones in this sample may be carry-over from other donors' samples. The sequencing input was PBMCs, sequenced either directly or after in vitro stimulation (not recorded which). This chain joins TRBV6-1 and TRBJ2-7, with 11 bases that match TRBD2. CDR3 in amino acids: CASSATSGNGEQYV. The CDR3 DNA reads TGTGCCAGCAGTGCGACTAGCGGGAACGGCGAGCAGTACGTC.